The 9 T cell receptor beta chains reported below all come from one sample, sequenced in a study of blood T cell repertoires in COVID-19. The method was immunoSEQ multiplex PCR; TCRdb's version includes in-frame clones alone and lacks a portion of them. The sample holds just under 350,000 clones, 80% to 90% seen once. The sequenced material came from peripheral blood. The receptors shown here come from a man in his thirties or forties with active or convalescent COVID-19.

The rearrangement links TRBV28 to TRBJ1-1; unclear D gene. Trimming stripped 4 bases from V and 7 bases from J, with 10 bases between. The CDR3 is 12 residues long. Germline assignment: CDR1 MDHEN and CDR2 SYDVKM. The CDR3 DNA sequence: TGTGCCAGCAGTTCGCCTCCGGGTGAAGCTTTCTTT. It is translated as CASSSPPGEAFF.

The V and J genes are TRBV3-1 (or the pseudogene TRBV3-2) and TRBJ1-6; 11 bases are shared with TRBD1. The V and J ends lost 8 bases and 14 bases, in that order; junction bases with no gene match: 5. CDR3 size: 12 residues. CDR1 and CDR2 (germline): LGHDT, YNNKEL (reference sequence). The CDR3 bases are TGTGCCAGCGGACAGGGGGCTCGCACCCTCCACTTT. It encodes CASGQGARTLHF.

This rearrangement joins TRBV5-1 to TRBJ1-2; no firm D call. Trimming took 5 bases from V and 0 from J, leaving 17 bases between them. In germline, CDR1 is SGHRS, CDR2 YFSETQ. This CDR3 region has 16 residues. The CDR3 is CASSALDPGSNYGYTF. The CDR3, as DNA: TGCGCCAGCAGTGCCCTAGACCCGGGGTCTAACTATGGCTACACCTTC.

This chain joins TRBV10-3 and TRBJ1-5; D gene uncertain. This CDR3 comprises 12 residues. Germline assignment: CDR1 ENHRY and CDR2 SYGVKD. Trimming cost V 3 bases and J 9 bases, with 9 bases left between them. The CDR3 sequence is CAISDPGWPQHF. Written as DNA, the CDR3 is TGTGCCATCAGTGATCCCGGGTGGCCCCAGCATTTT.

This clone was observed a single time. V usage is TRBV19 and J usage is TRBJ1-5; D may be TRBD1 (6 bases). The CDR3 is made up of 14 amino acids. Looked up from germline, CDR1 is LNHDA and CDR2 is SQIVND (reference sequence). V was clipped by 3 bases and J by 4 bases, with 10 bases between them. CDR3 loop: CASSMRDRNQPQHF. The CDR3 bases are TGTGCCAGTAGTATGCGAGACAGGAATCAGCCCCAGCATTTT.

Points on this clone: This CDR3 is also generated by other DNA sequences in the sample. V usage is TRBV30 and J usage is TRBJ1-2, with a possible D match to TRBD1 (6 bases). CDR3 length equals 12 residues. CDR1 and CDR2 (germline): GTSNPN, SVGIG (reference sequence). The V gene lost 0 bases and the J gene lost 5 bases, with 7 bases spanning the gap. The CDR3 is CAWSVQGYGYTF. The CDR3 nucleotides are TGTGCCTGGAGTGTTCAGGGGTATGGCTACACCTTC.

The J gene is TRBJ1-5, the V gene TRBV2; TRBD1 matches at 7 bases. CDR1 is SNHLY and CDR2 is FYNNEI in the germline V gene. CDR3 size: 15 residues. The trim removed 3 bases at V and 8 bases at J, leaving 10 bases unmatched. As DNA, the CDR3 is TGTGCCAGCAGTGAGGGACAGTTCCCCGGGGAGCCCCAGCATTTT. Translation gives CASSEGQFPGEPQHF.

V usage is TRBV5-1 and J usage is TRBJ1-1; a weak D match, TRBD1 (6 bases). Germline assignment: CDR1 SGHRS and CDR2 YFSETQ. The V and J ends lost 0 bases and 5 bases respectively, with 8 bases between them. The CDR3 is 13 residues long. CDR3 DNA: TGCGCCAGCAGCTTGGAGGGGGTAACTGAAGCTTTCTTT. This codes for CASSLEGVTEAFF.

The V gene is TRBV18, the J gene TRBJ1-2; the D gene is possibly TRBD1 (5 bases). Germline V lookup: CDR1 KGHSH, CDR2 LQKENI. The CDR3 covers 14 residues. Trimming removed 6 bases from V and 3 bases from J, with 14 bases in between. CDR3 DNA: TGTGCCAGCTCCCTAACATCGGGGGACTATGGCTACACCTTC. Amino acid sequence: CASSLTSGDYGYTF.